This T cell receptor (beta chain) was recorded in a study of CD8+ T cells in alopecia areata. The treatment: oral pan-JAK inhibitor, 5-10 mg twice daily. As the sequencing template, cDNA was produced by extracting RNA and reverse transcribing it. Assay: immunoSEQ multiplex PCR; the TCRdb copy retains only in-frame clones and omits some. The table has about 290,000 clones, 55% to 75% seen once. The CDR3 is made up of 14 amino acids. In germline, CDR1 is MDHEN, CDR2 SYDVKM. Trimming shortened V by 5 bases and J by 6 bases, and 14 bases separated the two germline ends. The sequencing used CD4+ T cells sorted from blood, collected at week 24, from a patient treated with tofacitinib. The V call is TRBV28, the J call TRBJ2-1, with TRBD1 as a possible D gene (6 bases). The origin of this receptor is a human donor with alopecia areata. In DNA, the CDR3 is TGTGCCAGCAGTGCGCGGCGACAGGTCAATGAGCAGTTCTTC. Translated, it gives CASSARRQVNEQFF.